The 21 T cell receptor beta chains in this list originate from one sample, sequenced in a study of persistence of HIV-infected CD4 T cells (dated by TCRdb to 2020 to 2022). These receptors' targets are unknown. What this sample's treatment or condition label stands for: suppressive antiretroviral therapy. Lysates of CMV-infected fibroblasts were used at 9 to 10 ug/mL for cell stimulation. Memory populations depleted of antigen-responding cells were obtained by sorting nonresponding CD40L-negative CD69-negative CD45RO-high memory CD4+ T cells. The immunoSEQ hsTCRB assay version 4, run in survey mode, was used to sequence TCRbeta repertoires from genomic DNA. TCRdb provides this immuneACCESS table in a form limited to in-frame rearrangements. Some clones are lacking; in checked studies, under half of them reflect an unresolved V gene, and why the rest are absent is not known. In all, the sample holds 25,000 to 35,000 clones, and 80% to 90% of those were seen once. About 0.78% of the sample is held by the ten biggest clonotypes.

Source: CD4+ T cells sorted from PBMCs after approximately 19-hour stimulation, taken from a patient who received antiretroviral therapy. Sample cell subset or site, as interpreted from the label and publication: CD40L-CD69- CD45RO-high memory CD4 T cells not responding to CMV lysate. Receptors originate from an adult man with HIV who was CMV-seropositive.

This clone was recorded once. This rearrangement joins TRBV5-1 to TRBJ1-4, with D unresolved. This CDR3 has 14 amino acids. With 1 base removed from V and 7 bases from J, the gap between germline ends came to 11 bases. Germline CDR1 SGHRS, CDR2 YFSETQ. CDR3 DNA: TGCGCCAGCAGCTTGTTGGCCGCTGGTGAAAAACTGTTTTTT. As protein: CASSLLAAGEKLFF.

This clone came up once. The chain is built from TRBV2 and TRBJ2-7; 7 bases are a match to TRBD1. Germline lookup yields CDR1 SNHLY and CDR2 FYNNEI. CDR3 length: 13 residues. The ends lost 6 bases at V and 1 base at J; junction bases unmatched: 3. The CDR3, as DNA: TGTGCCAGCAGGGACAGGCGTTCCTACGAGCAGTACTTC. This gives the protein CASRDRRSYEQYF.

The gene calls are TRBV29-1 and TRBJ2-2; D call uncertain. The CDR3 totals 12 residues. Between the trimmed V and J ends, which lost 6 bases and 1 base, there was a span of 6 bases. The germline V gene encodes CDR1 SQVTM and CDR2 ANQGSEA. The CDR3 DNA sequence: TGCAGCGTGACTCTGAACACCGGGGAGCTGTTTTTT. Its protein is CSVTLNTGELFF.

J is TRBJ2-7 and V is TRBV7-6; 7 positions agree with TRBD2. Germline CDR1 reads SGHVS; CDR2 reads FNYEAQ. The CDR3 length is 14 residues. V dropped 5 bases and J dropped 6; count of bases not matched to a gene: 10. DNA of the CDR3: TGTGCCAGCAGCCAAGGGACTACTGGTCGCGAGCAGTACTTC. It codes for CASSQGTTGREQYF. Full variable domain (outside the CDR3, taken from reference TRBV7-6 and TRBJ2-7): GAGVSQSPRYKVTKRGQDVALRCDPISGHVSLYWYRQALGQGPEFLTYFNYEAQQDKSGLPNDRFSAERPEGSISTLTIQRTEQRDSAMYRCASSQGTTGREQYFGPGTRLTVT.

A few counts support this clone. As DNA, the CDR3 is TGTGCCAGTAGTATAGGGGGCGCACACTATGGCTACACCTTC. Its translation is CASSIGGAHYGYTF. The chain recombines TRBV19 with TRBJ1-2; TRBD1 is a possible D gene (5 bases). CDR1 and CDR2 (germline): LNHDA, SQIVND (reference sequence). The CDR3 totals 14 residues. Trimming shortened V by 1 base and J by 3 bases, and 9 bases separated the two germline ends.

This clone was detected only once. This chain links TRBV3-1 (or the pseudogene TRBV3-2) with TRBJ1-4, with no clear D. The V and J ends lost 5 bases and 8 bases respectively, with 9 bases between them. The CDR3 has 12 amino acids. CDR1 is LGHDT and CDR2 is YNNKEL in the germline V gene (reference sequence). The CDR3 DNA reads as TGTGCCAGCAGCTCGGAAGGAGAAAAACTGTTTTTT. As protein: CASSSEGEKLFF.

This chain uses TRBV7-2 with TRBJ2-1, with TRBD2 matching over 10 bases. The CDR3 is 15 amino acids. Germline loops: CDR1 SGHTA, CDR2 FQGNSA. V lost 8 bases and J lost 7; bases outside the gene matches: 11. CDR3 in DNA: TGTGCCAGCCAAGCGGGGGGGCCCTTTACGAATGAGCAGTTCTTC. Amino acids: CASQAGGPFTNEQFF. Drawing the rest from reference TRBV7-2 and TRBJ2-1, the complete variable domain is GAGVSQSPSNKVTEKGKDVELRCDPISGHTALYWYRQSLGQGLEFLIYFQGNSAPDKSGLPSDRFSAERTGGSVSTLTIQRTQQEDSAVYLCASQAGGPFTNEQFFGPGTRLTVL.

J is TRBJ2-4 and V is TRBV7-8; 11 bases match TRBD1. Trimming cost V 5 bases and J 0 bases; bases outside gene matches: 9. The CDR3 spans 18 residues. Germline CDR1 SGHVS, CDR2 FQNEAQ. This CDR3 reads CASSGRTGGSQAKNIQYF. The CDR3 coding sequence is TGTGCCAGCAGCGGGCGGACAGGGGGCTCCCAAGCCAAAAACATTCAGTACTTC.

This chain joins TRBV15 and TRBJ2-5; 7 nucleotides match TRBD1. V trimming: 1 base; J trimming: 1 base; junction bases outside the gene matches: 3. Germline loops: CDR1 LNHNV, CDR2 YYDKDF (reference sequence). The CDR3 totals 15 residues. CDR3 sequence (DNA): TGTGCCACCAGCAGAGGGGACAGACTCCAAGAGACCCAGTACTTC. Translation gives CATSRGDRLQETQYF.

CDR3 region: CASSYGQGAGEQFF. CDR3 bases: TGTGCCAGCAGTTACGGACAGGGGGCAGGTGAGCAGTTCTTC. The chain couples TRBV28 to TRBJ2-1; 11 bases are shared with TRBD1. The CDR3 has 14 residues. Germline CDR1 MDHEN, CDR2 SYDVKM. The V segment lost 4 bases and the J segment 9 bases; nucleotides outside the gene matches: 5.

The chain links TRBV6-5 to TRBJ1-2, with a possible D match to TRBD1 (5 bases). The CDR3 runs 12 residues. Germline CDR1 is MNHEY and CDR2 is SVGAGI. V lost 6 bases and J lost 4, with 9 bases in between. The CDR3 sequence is CASSPDSYGYTF. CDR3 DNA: TGTGCCAGCAGCCCCGACAGCTATGGCTACACCTTC.

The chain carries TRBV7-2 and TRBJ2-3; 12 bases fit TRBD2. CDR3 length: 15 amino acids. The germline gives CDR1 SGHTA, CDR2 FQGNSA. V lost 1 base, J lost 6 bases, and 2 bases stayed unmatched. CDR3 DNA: TGTGCCAGCAGCTTAGGGACTAGCGGGGCGGATACGCAGTATTTT. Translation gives CASSLGTSGADTQYF. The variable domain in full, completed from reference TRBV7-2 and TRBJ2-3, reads GAGVSQSPSNKVTEKGKDVELRCDPISGHTALYWYRQSLGQGLEFLIYFQGNSAPDKSGLPSDRFSAERTGGSVSTLTIQRTQQEDSAVYLCASSLGTSGADTQYFGPGTRLTVL.

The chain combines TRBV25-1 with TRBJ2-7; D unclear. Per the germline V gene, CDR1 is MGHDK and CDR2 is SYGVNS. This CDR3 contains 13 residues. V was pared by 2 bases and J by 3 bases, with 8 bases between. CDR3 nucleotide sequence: TGTGCCAGCAGTGAAGTCGGACGCTACGAGCAGTACTTC. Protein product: CASSEVGRYEQYF.

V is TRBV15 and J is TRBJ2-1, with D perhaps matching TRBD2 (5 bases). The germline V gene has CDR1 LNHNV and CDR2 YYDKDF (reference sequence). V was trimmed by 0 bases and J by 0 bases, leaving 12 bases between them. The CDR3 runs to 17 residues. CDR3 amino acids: CATSRDLRAVSYNEQFF. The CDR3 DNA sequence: TGTGCCACCAGCAGAGATCTTAGAGCGGTCTCCTACAATGAGCAGTTCTTC.

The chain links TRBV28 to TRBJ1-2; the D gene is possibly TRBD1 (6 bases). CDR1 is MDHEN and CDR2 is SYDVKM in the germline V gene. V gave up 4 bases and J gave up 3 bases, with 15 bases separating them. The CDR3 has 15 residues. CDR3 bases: TGTGCCAGCAGTTATCCGTTAGGGGGTGACTATGGCTACACCTTC. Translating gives CASSYPLGGDYGYTF.

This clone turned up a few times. CDR3: CASSFGGSSYEQYF. CDR3 nucleotide sequence: TGTGCCAGCAGCTTCGGGGGGAGCTCCTACGAGCAGTACTTC. The V and J genes are TRBV7-2 and TRBJ2-7; 7 positions match TRBD2. Germline CDR1 is SGHTA and CDR2 is FQGNSA. This CDR3 has 14 amino acids. V gave up 3 bases and J gave up 0 bases; unmatched junction bases: 2.

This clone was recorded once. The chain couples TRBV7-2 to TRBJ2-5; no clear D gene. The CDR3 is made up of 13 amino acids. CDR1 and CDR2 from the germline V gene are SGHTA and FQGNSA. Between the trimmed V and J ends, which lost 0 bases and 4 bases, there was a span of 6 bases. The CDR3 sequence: CASSLAYGETQYF. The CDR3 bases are TGTGCCAGCAGCTTAGCCTACGGAGAGACCCAGTACTTC.

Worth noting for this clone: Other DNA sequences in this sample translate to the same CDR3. CDR3 DNA: TGTGCCAGCTCTCCGAGGGGTAACACTGAAGCTTTCTTT. It encodes CASSPRGNTEAFF. The chain uses TRBV18 and TRBJ1-1; possibly TRBD1 for D (5 bases). Deletions cut 6 bases from V and 2 bases from J, with 10 bases between. CDR1 KGHSH and CDR2 LQKENI come from the germline V gene. CDR3 length equals 13 residues. The variable domain in full, completed from reference TRBV18 and TRBJ1-1, reads NAGVMQNPRHLVRRRGQEARLRCSPMKGHSHVYWYRQLPEEGLKFMVYLQKENIIDESGMPKERFSAEFPKEGPSILRIQQVVRGDSAAYFCASSPRGNTEAFFGQGTRLTVV.

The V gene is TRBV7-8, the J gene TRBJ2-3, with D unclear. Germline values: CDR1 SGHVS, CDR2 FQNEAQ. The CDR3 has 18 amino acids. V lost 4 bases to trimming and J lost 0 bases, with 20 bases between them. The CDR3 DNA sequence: TGTGCCAGCAGCTCTCCTTCGGCGGTCCACCTCAGCACAGATACGCAGTATTTT. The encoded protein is CASSSPSAVHLSTDTQYF.

The CDR3 DNA follows: TGTGCTAGTGGTGCCGGTGGCTCTGGAAACACCATATATTTT. Translation gives CASGAGGSGNTIYF. The rearrangement links TRBV12-5 to TRBJ1-3; D is unclear. The V end lost 5 bases, the J end lost 0 bases, and 8 bases lay between the germline ends. The CDR3 spans 14 residues. Germline lookup yields CDR1 LGHNT and CDR2 FRNRAP. The variable domain in full, completed from reference TRBV12-5 and TRBJ1-3, reads DARVTQTPRHKVTEMGQEVTMRCQPILGHNTVFWYRQTMMQGLELLAYFRNRAPLDDSGMPKDRFSAEMPDATLATLKIQPSEPRDSAVYFCASGAGGSGNTIYFGEGSWLTVV.

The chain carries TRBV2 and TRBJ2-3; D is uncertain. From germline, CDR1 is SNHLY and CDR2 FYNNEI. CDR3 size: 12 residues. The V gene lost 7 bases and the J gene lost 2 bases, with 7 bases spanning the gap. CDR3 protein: CASIGYTDTQYF. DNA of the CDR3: TGTGCCAGCATTGGGTACACAGATACGCAGTATTTT.